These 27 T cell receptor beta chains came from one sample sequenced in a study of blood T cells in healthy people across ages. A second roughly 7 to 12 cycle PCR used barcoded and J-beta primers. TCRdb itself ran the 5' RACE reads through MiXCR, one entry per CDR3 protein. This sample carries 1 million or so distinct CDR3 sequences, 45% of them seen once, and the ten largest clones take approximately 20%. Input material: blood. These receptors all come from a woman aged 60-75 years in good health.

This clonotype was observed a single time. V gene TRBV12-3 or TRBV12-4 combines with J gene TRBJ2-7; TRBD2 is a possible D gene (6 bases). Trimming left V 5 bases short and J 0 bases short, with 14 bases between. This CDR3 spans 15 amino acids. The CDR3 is CASSQLAGFSYEQYF. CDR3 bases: TGTGCCAGCAGTCAACTAGCTGGCTTCTCCTACGAGCAGTACTTC.

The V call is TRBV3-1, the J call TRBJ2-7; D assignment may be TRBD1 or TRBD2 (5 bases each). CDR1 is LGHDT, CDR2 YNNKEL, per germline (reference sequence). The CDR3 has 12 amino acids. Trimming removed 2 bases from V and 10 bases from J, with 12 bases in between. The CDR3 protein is CASSQSGRIQYF. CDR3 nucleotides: TGTGCCAGCAGCCAATCGGGACGAATTCAGTACTTC.

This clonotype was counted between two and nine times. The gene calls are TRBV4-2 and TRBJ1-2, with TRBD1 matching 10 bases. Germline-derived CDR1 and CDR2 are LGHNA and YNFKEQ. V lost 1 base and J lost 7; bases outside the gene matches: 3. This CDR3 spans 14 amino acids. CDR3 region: CASSQATGGFGYTF. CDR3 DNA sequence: TGTGCCAGCAGCCAAGCGACAGGGGGCTTTGGCTACACCTTC.

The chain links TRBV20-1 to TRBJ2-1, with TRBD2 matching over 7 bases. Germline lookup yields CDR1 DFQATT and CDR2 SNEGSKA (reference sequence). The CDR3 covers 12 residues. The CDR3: CSWGGLHNEQFF. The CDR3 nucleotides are TGCAGCTGGGGAGGGCTCCACAATGAGCAGTTCTTC.

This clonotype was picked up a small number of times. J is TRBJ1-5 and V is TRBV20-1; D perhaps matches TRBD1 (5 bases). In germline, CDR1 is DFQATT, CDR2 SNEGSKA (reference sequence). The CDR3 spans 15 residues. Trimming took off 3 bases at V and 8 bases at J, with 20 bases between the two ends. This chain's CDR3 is CSASLRGSIWEPQHF. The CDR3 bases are TGCAGTGCTAGTTTGAGGGGAAGTATTTGGGAGCCCCAGCATTTT.

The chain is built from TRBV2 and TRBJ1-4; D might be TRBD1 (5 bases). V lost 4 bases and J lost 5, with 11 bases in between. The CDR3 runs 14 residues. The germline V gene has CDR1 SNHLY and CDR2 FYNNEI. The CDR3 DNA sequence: TGTGCCAGCAGTGCTCGTAGGGGCAATGAAAAACTGTTTTTT. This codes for CASSARRGNEKLFF.

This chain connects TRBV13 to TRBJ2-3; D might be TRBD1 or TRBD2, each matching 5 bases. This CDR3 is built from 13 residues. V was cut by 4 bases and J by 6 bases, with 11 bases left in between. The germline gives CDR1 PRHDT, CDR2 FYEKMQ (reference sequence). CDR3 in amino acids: CASSCVGDDTQYF. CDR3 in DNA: TGTGCCAGCAGCTGCGTGGGGGATGATACGCAGTATTTT.

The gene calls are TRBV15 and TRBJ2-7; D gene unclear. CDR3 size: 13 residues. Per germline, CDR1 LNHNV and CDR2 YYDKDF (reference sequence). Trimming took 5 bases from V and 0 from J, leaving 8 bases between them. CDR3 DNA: TGTGCCACCAGCCGCGGCCTCTCCTACGAGCAGTACTTC. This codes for CATSRGLSYEQYF.

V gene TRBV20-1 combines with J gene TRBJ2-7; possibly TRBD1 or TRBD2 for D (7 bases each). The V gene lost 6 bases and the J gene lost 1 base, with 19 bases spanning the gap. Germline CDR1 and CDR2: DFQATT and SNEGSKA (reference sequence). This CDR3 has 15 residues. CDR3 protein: CSANSGTELSYEQYF. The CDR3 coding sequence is TGCAGTGCAAACAGCGGGACAGAACTTTCCTACGAGCAGTACTTC.

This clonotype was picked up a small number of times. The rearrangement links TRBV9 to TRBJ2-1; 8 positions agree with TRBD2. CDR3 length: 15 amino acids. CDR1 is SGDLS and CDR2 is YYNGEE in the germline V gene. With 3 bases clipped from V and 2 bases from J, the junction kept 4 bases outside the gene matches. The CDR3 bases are TGTGCCAGCAGCGCCTTAGCGGGGCCCTACAATGAGCAGTTCTTC. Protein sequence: CASSALAGPYNEQFF.

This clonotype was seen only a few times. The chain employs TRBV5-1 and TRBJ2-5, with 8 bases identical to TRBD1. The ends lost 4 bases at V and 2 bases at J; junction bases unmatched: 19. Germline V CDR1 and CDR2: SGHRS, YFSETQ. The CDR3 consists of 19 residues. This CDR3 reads CASSPRDRLPATTQETQYF. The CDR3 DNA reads TGCGCCAGCAGCCCCCGGGACAGGCTACCTGCTACGACACAAGAGACCCAGTACTTC.

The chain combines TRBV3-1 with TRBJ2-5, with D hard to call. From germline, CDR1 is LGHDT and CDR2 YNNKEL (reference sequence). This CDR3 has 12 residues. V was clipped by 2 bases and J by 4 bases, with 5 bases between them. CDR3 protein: CASSQNSETQYF. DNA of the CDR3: TGTGCCAGCAGCCAAAACTCAGAGACCCAGTACTTC.

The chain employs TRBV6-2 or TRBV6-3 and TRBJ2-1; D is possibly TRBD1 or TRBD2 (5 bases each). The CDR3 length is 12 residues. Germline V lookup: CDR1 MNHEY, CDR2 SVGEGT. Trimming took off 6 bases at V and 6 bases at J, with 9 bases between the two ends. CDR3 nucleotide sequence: TGTGCCAGCAGGGGGGAATCCAATGAGCAGTTCTTC. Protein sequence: CASRGESNEQFF.

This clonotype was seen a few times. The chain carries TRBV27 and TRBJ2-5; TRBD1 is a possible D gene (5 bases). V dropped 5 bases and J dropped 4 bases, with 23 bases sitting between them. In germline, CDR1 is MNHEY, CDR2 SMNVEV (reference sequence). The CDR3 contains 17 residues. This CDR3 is CASSPSKSGQGRETQYF. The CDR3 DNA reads TGTGCCAGCAGTCCCTCTAAATCAGGTCAGGGAAGAGAGACCCAGTACTTC.

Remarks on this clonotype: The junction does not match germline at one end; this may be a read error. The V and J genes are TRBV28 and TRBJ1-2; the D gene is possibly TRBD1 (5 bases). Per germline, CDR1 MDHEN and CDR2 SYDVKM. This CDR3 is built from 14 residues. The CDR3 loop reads CATSLRQGGYGYTF. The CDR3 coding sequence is TGTGCCACCAGTTTACGGCAGGGAGGGTATGGCTACACCTTC.

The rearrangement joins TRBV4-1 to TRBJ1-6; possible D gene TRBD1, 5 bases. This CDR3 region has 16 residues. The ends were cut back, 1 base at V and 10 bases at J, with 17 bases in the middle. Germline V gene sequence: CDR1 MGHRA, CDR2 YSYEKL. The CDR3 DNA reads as TGCGCCAGCAGCCAAGGGCCAGGGCGGACGGCCTCACCCCTCCACTTT. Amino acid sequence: CASSQGPGRTASPLHF.

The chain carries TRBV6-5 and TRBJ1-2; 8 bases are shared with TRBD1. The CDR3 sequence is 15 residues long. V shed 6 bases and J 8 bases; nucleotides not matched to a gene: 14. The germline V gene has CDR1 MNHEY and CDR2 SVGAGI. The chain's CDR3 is CASRHRTGTTGGYTF. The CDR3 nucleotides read TGTGCCAGCAGACACCGGACAGGGACGACGGGCGGCTACACCTTC.

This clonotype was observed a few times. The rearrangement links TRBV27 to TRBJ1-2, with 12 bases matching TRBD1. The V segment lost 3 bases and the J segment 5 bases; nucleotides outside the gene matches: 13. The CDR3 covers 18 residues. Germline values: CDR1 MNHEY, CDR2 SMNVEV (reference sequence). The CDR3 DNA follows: TGTGCCAGCAGTTTTACGGGACAGGGGGCAGGAATAGGGTATGGCTACACCTTC. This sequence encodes CASSFTGQGAGIGYGYTF.

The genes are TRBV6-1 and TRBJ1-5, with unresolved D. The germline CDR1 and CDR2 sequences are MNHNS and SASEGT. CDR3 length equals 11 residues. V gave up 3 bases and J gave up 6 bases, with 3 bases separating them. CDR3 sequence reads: CASSESQPQHF. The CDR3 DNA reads TGTGCCAGCAGTGAGAGTCAGCCCCAGCATTTT.

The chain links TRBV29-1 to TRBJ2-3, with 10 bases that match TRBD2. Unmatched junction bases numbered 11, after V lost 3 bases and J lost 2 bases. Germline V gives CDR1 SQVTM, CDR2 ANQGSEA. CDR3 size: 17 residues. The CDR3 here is CSVDPGLAGGYTDTQYF. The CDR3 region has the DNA TGCAGCGTTGATCCTGGGTTAGCGGGAGGATACACAGATACGCAGTATTTT.

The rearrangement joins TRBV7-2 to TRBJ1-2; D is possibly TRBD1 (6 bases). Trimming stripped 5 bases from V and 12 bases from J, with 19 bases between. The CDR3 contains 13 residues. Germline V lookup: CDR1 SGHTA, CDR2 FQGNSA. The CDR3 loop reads CASSGGAGAQHTF. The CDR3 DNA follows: TGTGCCAGCAGCGGAGGGGCGGGGGCTCAGCACACCTTC.

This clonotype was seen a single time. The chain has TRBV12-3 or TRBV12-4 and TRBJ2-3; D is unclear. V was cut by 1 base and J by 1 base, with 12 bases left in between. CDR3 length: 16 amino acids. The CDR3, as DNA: TGTGCCAGCAGTTTAGGGGTCTCTTCGGGCACAGATACGCAGTATTTT. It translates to CASSLGVSSGTDTQYF.

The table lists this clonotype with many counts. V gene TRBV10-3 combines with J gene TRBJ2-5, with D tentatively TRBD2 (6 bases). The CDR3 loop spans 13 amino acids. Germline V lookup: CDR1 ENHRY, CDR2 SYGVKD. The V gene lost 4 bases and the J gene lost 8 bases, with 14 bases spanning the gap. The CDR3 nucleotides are TGTGCCATCAGTGCGGAGGGAAGGGACACCCAGTACTTC. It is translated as CAISAEGRDTQYF.

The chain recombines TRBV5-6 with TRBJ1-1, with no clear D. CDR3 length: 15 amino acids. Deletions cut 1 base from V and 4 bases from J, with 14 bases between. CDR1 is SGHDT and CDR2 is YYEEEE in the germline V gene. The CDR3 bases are TGTGCCAGCAGCTTGCCCCGGGGATCGATCACTGAAGCTTTCTTT. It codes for CASSLPRGSITEAFF.

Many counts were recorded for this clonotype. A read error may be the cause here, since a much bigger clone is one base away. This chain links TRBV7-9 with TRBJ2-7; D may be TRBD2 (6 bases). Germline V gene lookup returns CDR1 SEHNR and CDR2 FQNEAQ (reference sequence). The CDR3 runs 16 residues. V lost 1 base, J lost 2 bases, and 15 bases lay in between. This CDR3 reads CASSLGAASAAYEQYF. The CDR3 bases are TGTGCCAGCAGCTTAGGTGCGGCTAGCGCCGCCTACGAGCAGTACTTC.

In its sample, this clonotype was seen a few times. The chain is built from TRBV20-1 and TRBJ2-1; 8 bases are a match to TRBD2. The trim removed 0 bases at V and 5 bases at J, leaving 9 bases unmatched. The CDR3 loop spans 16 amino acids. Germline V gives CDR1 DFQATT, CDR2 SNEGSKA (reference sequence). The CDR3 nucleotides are TGCAGTGCTAGAGATCTAGCGGGCCGGTGGAACAATGAGCAGTTCTTC. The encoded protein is CSARDLAGRWNNEQFF.

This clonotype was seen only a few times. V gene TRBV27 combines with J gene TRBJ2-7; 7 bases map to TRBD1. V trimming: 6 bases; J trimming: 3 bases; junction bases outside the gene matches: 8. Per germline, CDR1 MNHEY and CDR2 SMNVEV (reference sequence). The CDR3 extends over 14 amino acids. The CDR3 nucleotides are TGTGCCAGCAGCTCTCGGGACAGAATCTACGAGCAGTACTTC. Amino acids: CASSSRDRIYEQYF.